This passage covers 4 T cell receptor beta chains from one sample sequenced in a study of blood T cell repertoires in COVID-19. Data came from immunoSEQ multiplex PCR; TCRdb stores just in-frame clones and leaves some out. In the table there are roughly 35,000 clones, 81% of which are singletons. The sequenced material came from peripheral blood. These receptors were collected from a man older than 75 with active or convalescent COVID-19.

The V and J genes are TRBV6-4 and TRBJ1-1; perhaps TRBD1 as D (6 bases). Trimming pared 2 bases from V and 0 bases from J, leaving 13 bases between. The CDR3 runs to 16 residues. CDR1 and CDR2 (germline): MRHNA, SNTAGT. The CDR3 sequence is CASSDKTGLLNTEAFF. CDR3 bases: TGTGCCAGCAGTGACAAAACAGGGCTTCTGAACACTGAAGCTTTCTTT.

The chain couples TRBV7-3 to TRBJ2-3; 7 bases map to TRBD1. This CDR3 is built from 14 residues. The junction had 4 bases not matched to a gene; V was cut back by 2 bases and J by 5 bases. Germline V gene lookup returns CDR1 SGHTA and CDR2 FQGTGA. CDR3 nucleotides: TGTGCCAGCAGCTTACAGGCAGGGGGAGATACGCAGTATTTT. Translated: CASSLQAGGDTQYF.

The chain uses TRBV4-3 and TRBJ1-1; D is uncertain. The germline V and J ends were trimmed by 0 bases and 1 base, with 9 bases remaining between them. The CDR3 consists of 15 residues. CDR1 is LGHNA, CDR2 YSLEER, per germline. The CDR3 loop reads CASSQDFSGNTEAFF. The CDR3 bases are TGCGCCAGCAGCCAAGATTTCTCCGGGAACACTGAAGCTTTCTTT.

The V gene is TRBV7-9, the J gene TRBJ2-2, with 12 bases lining up with TRBD2. Germline V gene data show CDR1 as SEHNR and CDR2 as FQNEAQ (reference sequence). There are 17 residues in the CDR3. Unmatched junction bases numbered 5, after V lost 6 bases and J lost 0 bases. The CDR3 coding sequence is TGTGCCAGCAGTTACCCTAGCGGGAGGGCGAACACCGGGGAGCTGTTTTTT. Translation gives CASSYPSGRANTGELFF.